These 30 T cell receptor beta chains originate from one sample sequenced in a study of beta chain features in type 1 diabetes. Overall study findings and caveats: People with Type 1 diabetes carried modestly yet significantly shorter TCRB CDR3s in all four CD4+ subsets.

Their cognate antigens are unknown. Sequencing targeted expressed TCRB transcripts, as all isolated RNA had been reverse transcribed. Profiling relied on immunoSEQ multiplex PCR, and the TCRdb table lists in-frame clones only, not all of them. The sample has about 700,000 clones, 13% seen once; the top ten hold approximately 0.022%. Material for sequencing was naive CD4+ T cells from blood. Receptors originate from a man aged 18 to 30 with type 1 diabetes.

This clone was seen only a few times. The chain combines TRBV28 with TRBJ1-1; D uncertain. Between the trimmed V and J ends, which lost 6 bases and 2 bases, there was a span of 13 bases. This CDR3 is built from 14 residues. Looked up from germline, CDR1 is MDHEN and CDR2 is SYDVKM. For the CDR3, the DNA is TGTGCCAGCAGCCCAGCCGCTGGCAACACTGAAGCTTTCTTT. Translation gives CASSPAAGNTEAFF.

The CDR3 protein is CASSEGSALSYEQYF. Written as DNA, the CDR3 is TGTGCCAGCAGTGAAGGGAGTGCTCTCTCCTACGAGCAGTACTTC. This chain connects TRBV6-1 to TRBJ2-7; D is unclear. The germline CDR1 and CDR2 sequences are MNHNS and SASEGT. Trimming removed 1 base from V and 0 bases from J, with 10 bases in between. This CDR3 region has 15 residues.

This clone was counted only a few times. The V gene is TRBV6-6, the J gene TRBJ1-1; 11 nucleotides line up with TRBD1. With 6 bases clipped from V and 5 bases from J, the junction kept 5 bases outside the gene matches. Germline-derived CDR1 and CDR2 are MNHNY and SVGAGI (reference sequence). CDR3 length equals 14 residues. The chain's CDR3 is CASRRTGGETEAFF. The CDR3 DNA sequence: TGTGCCAGCAGACGGACAGGGGGCGAGACTGAAGCTTTCTTT.

The V gene is TRBV15, the J gene TRBJ2-1; a weak D match, TRBD1 (7 bases). Trimming took off 4 bases at V and 5 bases at J, with 21 bases between the two ends. Germline V lookup: CDR1 LNHNV, CDR2 YYDKDF (reference sequence). The CDR3 length is 17 residues. CDR3 bases: TGTGCCACCAGCATCTCGGAGGGGGCCAACACCAACAATGAGCAGTTCTTC. This codes for CATSISEGANTNNEQFF.

The genes are TRBV7-9 and TRBJ2-7; no definite D call. CDR1 SEHNR and CDR2 FQNEAQ come from the germline V gene (reference sequence). Trimming shortened V by 1 base and J by 5 bases, and 9 bases separated the two germline ends. The CDR3 extends over 13 amino acids. The CDR3 sequence is CASSLEWADEQYF. DNA of the CDR3: TGTGCCAGCAGCTTAGAGTGGGCAGACGAGCAGTACTTC.

The chain uses TRBV25-1 and TRBJ2-5; 10 bases fit TRBD1. The CDR3 sequence is 16 residues long. J was trimmed by 0 bases and V by 5 bases; bases with no gene match: 6. Germline loops: CDR1 MGHDK, CDR2 SYGVNS. The CDR3 bases are TGTGCCAGCAGTTCCATGGGACAGGGGTACCAAGAGACCCAGTACTTC. Its translation: CASSSMGQGYQETQYF. Full variable domain (remainder filled in from reference TRBV25-1 and TRBJ2-5): EADIYQTPRYLVIGTGKKITLECSQTMGHDKMYWYQQDPGMELHLIHYSYGVNSTEKGDLSSESTVSRIRTEHFPLTLESARPSHTSQYLCASSSMGQGYQETQYFGPGTRLLVL.

This clone was observed a handful of times. The gene calls are TRBV18 and TRBJ1-4; 9 bases are shared with TRBD1. The CDR3 runs to 15 residues. The V and J ends lost 4 bases and 6 bases, in that order; junction bases with no gene match: 6. Germline loops: CDR1 KGHSH, CDR2 LQKENI. The CDR3 DNA is TGTGCCAGCTCACTCACAGGGGGCTTATATGAAAAACTGTTTTTT. Translation gives CASSLTGGLYEKLFF.

The V call is TRBV10-3, the J call TRBJ2-3; TRBD2 agrees at 11 bases. Per the germline V gene, CDR1 is ENHRY and CDR2 is SYGVKD. Unmatched junction bases numbered 5, after V lost 5 bases and J lost 4 bases. The CDR3 consists of 15 residues. Here the CDR3 DNA reads TGTGCCATCAGTCTGACTAGCGGGGTGGCAGATACGCAGTATTTT. This gives the protein CAISLTSGVADTQYF.

The rearrangement joins TRBV5-4 to TRBJ2-3, with D possibly being TRBD1 (5 bases). Germline assignment: CDR1 SGHNT and CDR2 YYREEE (reference sequence). V was clipped by 3 bases and J by 7 bases, with 9 bases between them. This CDR3 comprises 12 residues. The CDR3 sequence: CASSWQGYTQYF. The CDR3 DNA is TGTGCCAGCAGCTGGCAGGGATATACGCAGTATTTT.

This clone was counted a few times. The chain has TRBV18 and TRBJ1-5; D call uncertain. Germline V CDR1 and CDR2: KGHSH, LQKENI. This CDR3 has 18 residues. V shed 5 bases and J shed 4 bases, with 24 bases lying between them. Here the CDR3 DNA reads TGTGCCAGCTCAATAGCCGTAATTGGAGAGGCGGGGAATCAGCCCCAGCATTTT. This encodes CASSIAVIGEAGNQPQHF. Together with reference TRBV18 and TRBJ1-5, the CDR3 gives the full variable domain: NAGVMQNPRHLVRRRGQEARLRCSPMKGHSHVYWYRQLPEEGLKFMVYLQKENIIDESGMPKERFSAEFPKEGPSILRIQQVVRGDSAAYFCASSIAVIGEAGNQPQHFGDGTRLSIL.

This clone has only one observation. The chain couples TRBV2 to TRBJ2-3; a weak D match, TRBD1 (6 bases). The CDR3 sequence is 16 residues long. The V gene's germline CDR1 is SNHLY and CDR2 FYNNEI. V lost 8 bases, J lost 6 bases, and 24 bases lay in between. The CDR3 sequence: CASLSTGRNVGDTQYF. The CDR3 DNA reads as TGTGCCAGCCTTTCAACAGGGCGTAACGTGGGGGATACGCAGTATTTT.

This clone has a handful of counts. The genes are TRBV25-1 and TRBJ1-5, with 8 bases identical to TRBD1. The germline CDR1 and CDR2 sequences are MGHDK and SYGVNS. This CDR3 is 13 amino acids long. V was clipped by 10 bases and J by 2 bases; unmatched bases: 4. CDR3 protein: CATQGAGNQPQHF. In nucleotides, the CDR3 is TGTGCCACTCAGGGGGCAGGCAATCAGCCCCAGCATTTT.

V and J are TRBV4-1 and TRBJ2-4, with TRBD1 as a possible D gene (5 bases). This CDR3 is built from 15 residues. The V end lost 4 bases, the J end lost 1 base, and 11 bases lay between the germline ends. Germline CDR1 reads MGHRA; CDR2 reads YSYEKL. The CDR3 sequence is CASSLIGAAKNIQYF. In DNA form, the CDR3 reads TGCGCCAGCAGCCTGATTGGGGCCGCCAAAAACATTCAGTACTTC.

The chain has TRBV6-1 and TRBJ1-2; D is possibly TRBD1 (5 bases). Trimming cost V 3 bases and J 5 bases, with 19 bases left between them. Per the germline V gene, CDR1 is MNHNS and CDR2 is SASEGT. The CDR3 has 16 amino acids. CDR3 coding DNA: TGTGCCAGCAGTGATGGGAGGCAGGGACTATCGTATGGCTACACCTTC. Protein: CASSDGRQGLSYGYTF.

This clone was seen only a few times. The chain combines TRBV7-8 with TRBJ2-1, with D unclear. Germline V gives CDR1 SGHVS, CDR2 FQNEAQ. V was cut by 3 bases and J by 6 bases, with 9 bases left in between. The CDR3 covers 13 residues. The chain's CDR3 is CASSFGNPNEQFF. The CDR3 region has the DNA TGTGCCAGCAGCTTTGGTAATCCCAATGAGCAGTTCTTC.

The chain joins TRBV10-3 to TRBJ1-6; D may be TRBD1 (5 bases). V lost 2 bases and J 5 bases, leaving 10 bases between the germline ends. Germline CDR1 ENHRY, CDR2 SYGVKD. This CDR3 spans 15 amino acids. CDR3: CAISERSTDNSPLHF. CDR3 DNA: TGTGCCATCAGTGAGAGGTCGACAGATAATTCACCCCTCCACTTT.

The chain recombines TRBV7-9 with TRBJ1-2, with 12 bases identical to TRBD1. In germline, CDR1 is SEHNR, CDR2 FQNEAQ (reference sequence). V lost 5 bases to trimming and J lost 8 bases; unmatched junction nucleotides: 9. This CDR3 contains 15 residues. Here the CDR3 reads CASSPKGQGARGYTF. The CDR3, as DNA: TGTGCCAGCAGCCCTAAGGGACAGGGGGCAAGGGGCTACACCTTC.

This clone showed up just a few times. This rearrangement joins TRBV23-1 to TRBJ1-2, with D tentatively TRBD1 (5 bases). TRBV23-1 has ORF status, its function being uncertain. With 1 base removed from V and 2 bases from J, the gap between germline ends came to 17 bases. This CDR3 has 17 residues. The CDR3 spells CASSQLVRHRLNYGYTF. CDR3 coding DNA: TGCGCCAGCAGTCAATTAGTACGACACAGGCTGAACTATGGCTACACCTTC.

In DNA, the CDR3 is TGTGCCAGCAGTGTATACAGCTACGGCTACACCTTC. Its protein is CASSVYSYGYTF. This chain joins TRBV25-1 and TRBJ1-2; D uncertain. Trimming stripped 4 bases from V and 8 bases from J, with 11 bases between. CDR1 is MGHDK, CDR2 SYGVNS, per germline. This CDR3 is built from 12 residues.

This clone has a handful of counts. The chain carries TRBV5-4 and TRBJ2-7, with TRBD1 matching over 9 bases. CDR3 length: 15 amino acids. In germline, CDR1 is SGHNT, CDR2 YYREEE (reference sequence). Trimming cost V 4 bases and J 3 bases; bases outside gene matches: 8. The CDR3 region is CASSPGQGRDYEQYF. The CDR3 bases are TGTGCCAGCAGCCCAGGACAGGGGCGCGACTACGAGCAGTACTTC.

The chain has TRBV29-1 and TRBJ2-5; 13 bases are a match to TRBD2. The CDR3 covers 18 residues. V shed 0 bases and J 1 base; nucleotides not matched to a gene: 8. Germline V gene lookup returns CDR1 SQVTM and CDR2 ANQGSEA. The CDR3 DNA follows: TGCAGCGTTGAAGATTTAACTAGCGGGGGGGCGGGCCAAGAGACCCAGTACTTC. It encodes CSVEDLTSGGAGQETQYF. The whole variable domain, filled in from reference TRBV29-1 and TRBJ2-5, reads SAVISQKPSRDICQRGTSLTIQCQVDSQVTMMFWYRQQPGQSLTLIATANQGSEATYESGFVIDKFPISRPNLTFSTLTVSNMSPEDSSIYLCSVEDLTSGGAGQETQYFGPGTRLLVL.

The J gene is TRBJ2-6, the V gene TRBV7-9; D perhaps matches TRBD1 (6 bases). The V end lost 4 bases, the J end lost 11 bases, and 15 bases lay between the germline ends. Germline V gives CDR1 SEHNR, CDR2 FQNEAQ (reference sequence). The CDR3 length is 14 residues. The CDR3 reads CASSSLRGADVLTF. The CDR3 DNA is TGTGCCAGCAGCTCCCTCAGGGGAGCAGACGTCCTGACTTTC.

This chain links TRBV9 with TRBJ2-3; 9 bases match TRBD2. CDR1 and CDR2 from the germline V gene are SGDLS and YYNGEE. V trimming: 3 bases; J trimming: 1 base; junction bases outside the gene matches: 6. The CDR3 is made up of 16 amino acids. In DNA form, the CDR3 reads TGTGCCAGCAGCGCTGGCGGGGGGGCCGGCACAGATACGCAGTATTTT. Amino acids: CASSAGGGAGTDTQYF.

This clone showed up just a few times. This chain connects TRBV5-4 to TRBJ2-1, with no clear D. Trimming shortened V by 1 base and J by 8 bases, and 4 bases separated the two germline ends. The CDR3 runs 11 residues. In germline, CDR1 is SGHNT, CDR2 YYREEE (reference sequence). The CDR3 sequence: CASSLNYEQFF. In DNA, the CDR3 is TGTGCCAGCAGCTTGAACTATGAGCAGTTCTTC.

The CDR3 sequence is CASSISRGLETQYF. The CDR3, as DNA: TGTGCCAGTAGTATATCCCGGGGTCTAGAGACCCAGTACTTC. V and J are TRBV19 and TRBJ2-5; D is possibly TRBD2 (5 bases). Deletions cut 2 bases from V and 4 bases from J, with 11 bases between. Germline V gives CDR1 LNHDA, CDR2 SQIVND (reference sequence). The CDR3 covers 14 residues.

The chain carries TRBV7-9 and TRBJ2-7; tentative D call: TRBD1 (5 bases). V lost 3 bases and J 5 bases, leaving 11 bases between the germline ends. Germline V CDR1 and CDR2: SEHNR, FQNEAQ (reference sequence). The CDR3 has 13 amino acids. CDR3 coding DNA: TGTGCCAGCAGCTTCGCAGGGATTGACGAGCAGTACTTC. Protein: CASSFAGIDEQYF.

The chain couples TRBV5-6 to TRBJ1-5, with D possibly TRBD1 on 5 matching bases. Germline V gene sequence: CDR1 SGHDT, CDR2 YYEEEE. The V end was cut by 3 bases, the J end by 2 bases, with 9 bases between. This CDR3 region has 14 residues. The CDR3 coding sequence is TGTGCCAGCAGCTCGTGGGGCCGCAATCAGCCCCAGCATTTT. It is translated as CASSSWGRNQPQHF.

The chain uses TRBV28 and TRBJ2-7, with no clear D. Trimming pared 3 bases from V and 2 bases from J, leaving 17 bases between. The CDR3 loop spans 16 amino acids. CDR1 and CDR2 (germline): MDHEN, SYDVKM. CDR3 sequence reads: CASSFLGPSSPYEQYF. The CDR3 DNA reads as TGTGCCAGCAGTTTTCTCGGTCCCTCCTCCCCCTACGAGCAGTACTTC.

This clone was found a few times. The rearrangement joins TRBV4-1 to TRBJ1-1; no clear D. Germline V gene lookup returns CDR1 MGHRA and CDR2 YSYEKL. Between the trimmed V and J ends, which lost 0 bases and 10 bases, there was a span of 18 bases. This CDR3 has 15 amino acids. DNA for the CDR3: TGCGCCAGCAGCCAAGATTGGGGTGAAAGGGAGGTAGCTTTCTTT. As protein: CASSQDWGEREVAFF.

This rearrangement joins TRBV29-1 to TRBJ1-6; D not certain. Germline V gene data show CDR1 as SQVTM and CDR2 as ANQGSEA. The CDR3 length is 14 residues. V dropped 5 bases and J dropped 10 bases, with 18 bases sitting between them. The DNA of the CDR3 is TGCAGCGTTAGTGGTCAAGACCCTTCCTCACCCCTCCACTTT. This encodes CSVSGQDPSSPLHF.